A single sample gave rise to the 30 T cell receptor beta chains below, sequenced in a study of vaccination effects on CD4 cells after COVID-19. No antigen has been assigned to these receptors. Generated by immunoSEQ multiplex PCR, the TCRdb table keeps only in-frame clones and is missing some. Of 45,000 or so clones listed, about 74% were seen once; the top ten hold approximately 8.6%. CD4+ T cells were isolated after about eleven days of culture. The sequencing used CD4+ T cells from PBMCs cultured without peptide, collected before COVID-19 vaccination. These receptors all stem from a human donor who had a prior SARS-CoV-2 infection.

The chain links TRBV4-2 to TRBJ2-7; 9 bases align to TRBD2. Trimming cost V 4 bases and J 0 bases; bases outside gene matches: 4. CDR1 is LGHNA, CDR2 YNFKEQ, per germline. There are 15 residues in the CDR3. CDR3 sequence reads: CASSPGTSPSYEQYF. CDR3 DNA sequence: TGTGCCAGCAGCCCGGGGACTAGCCCCTCCTACGAGCAGTACTTC.

V and J are TRBV4-2 and TRBJ2-2; D uncertain. The CDR3 runs 14 residues. V was shortened by 2 bases and J by 0 bases, with 4 bases between the two germline ends. Germline CDR1 reads LGHNA; CDR2 reads YNFKEQ. The CDR3 spells CASSQQSNTGELFF. The CDR3 bases are TGTGCCAGCAGCCAACAGTCGAACACCGGGGAGCTGTTTTTT.

The chain links TRBV25-1 to TRBJ2-3; 11 nucleotides line up with TRBD2. Per germline, CDR1 MGHDK and CDR2 SYGVNS. Unmatched junction bases numbered 0, after V lost 4 bases and J lost 3 bases. The CDR3 is made up of 14 amino acids. The CDR3 sequence: CASSVAGGTDTQYF. The DNA of the CDR3 is TGTGCCAGCAGTGTAGCGGGAGGGACAGATACGCAGTATTTT.

The chain uses TRBV12-3 or TRBV12-4 and TRBJ2-7; D uncertain. CDR3 size: 12 residues. Trimming cost V 3 bases and J 7 bases, with 10 bases left between them. The CDR3, as DNA: TGTGCCAGCAGTTTTTGGGCCGCTGAGCAGTACTTC. Translated: CASSFWAAEQYF.

The rearrangement links TRBV20-1 to TRBJ1-2; no clear D. The V gene lost 6 bases and the J gene lost 6 bases, with 11 bases spanning the gap. CDR1 is DFQATT and CDR2 is SNEGSKA in the germline V gene (reference sequence). The CDR3 consists of 11 residues. Here the CDR3 reads CSARHRNGYTF. CDR3 DNA: TGCAGTGCCCGACACCGGAATGGCTACACCTTC.

This clone was seen a few times. The V gene is TRBV7-8, the J gene TRBJ2-1, with 9 bases fitting TRBD2. V shed 8 bases, J shed 1 base, and the junction held 12 bases outside the gene matches. CDR1 SGHVS and CDR2 FQNEAQ come from the germline V gene. The CDR3 spans 17 residues. The CDR3 DNA sequence: TGTGCCAGCTCGTCCGGCGGGGGGGCCGGGTCCTACAATGAGCAGTTCTTC. It is translated as CASSSGGGAGSYNEQFF.

The chain couples TRBV3-1 (or the pseudogene TRBV3-2) to TRBJ2-5, with TRBD1 identical over 7 bases. The CDR3 loop spans 15 amino acids. V was clipped by 4 bases and J by 4 bases; unmatched bases: 9. Germline CDR1 LGHDT, CDR2 YNNKEL (reference sequence). Written as DNA, the CDR3 is TGTGCCAGCAGCCTACACAGACAGGGAACAGAGACCCAGTACTTC. This codes for CASSLHRQGTETQYF.

The rearrangement uses TRBV9 and TRBJ1-2, with D tentatively TRBD1 (5 bases). Germline CDR1 is SGDLS and CDR2 is YYNGEE. The CDR3 covers 15 residues. Trimming stripped 0 bases from V and 0 bases from J, with 9 bases between. The CDR3 sequence: CASSVGGRANYGYTF. The CDR3 bases are TGTGCCAGCAGCGTAGGGGGCCGAGCTAACTATGGCTACACCTTC.

The chain couples TRBV18 to TRBJ2-3; 8 nucleotides align to TRBD2. The V segment lost 1 base and the J segment 2 bases; nucleotides outside the gene matches: 8. CDR1 and CDR2 from the germline V gene are KGHSH and LQKENI. This CDR3 contains 17 residues. CDR3 in amino acids: CASSPRQAGVTTDTQYF. The CDR3 DNA reads TGTGCCAGCTCACCACGGCAAGCGGGAGTGACCACAGATACGCAGTATTTT.

This chain uses TRBV5-4 with TRBJ2-2; perhaps TRBD2 as D (6 bases). Trimming took 0 bases from V and 3 from J, leaving 9 bases between them. The CDR3 consists of 15 residues. Germline CDR1 is SGHNT and CDR2 is YYREEE (reference sequence). The CDR3 DNA sequence: TGTGCCAGCAGCTTGGTGGGGGAGGACACCGGGGAGCTGTTTTTT. It codes for CASSLVGEDTGELFF.

About this clone: An end of the junction differs from the germline gene, which may be a read error. V usage is TRBV7-7 and J usage is TRBJ2-6; D uncertain. The CDR3 has 13 residues. Germline CDR1 and CDR2: SSHAT and FNYEAQ (reference sequence). This chain's CDR3 is CASSLSEANVLTF. The CDR3 coding sequence is TGTGCTAGCAGCTTGAGCGAGGCCAACGTCCTGACTTTC.

This clone came up a few times. The rearrangement links TRBV2 to TRBJ1-5; D may be TRBD1 (5 bases). The CDR3 covers 14 residues. Germline-derived CDR1 and CDR2 are SNHLY and FYNNEI. The ends were cut back, 5 bases at V and 4 bases at J, with 12 bases in the middle. CDR3 nucleotide sequence: TGTGCCAGCAGTCAAGAGAGGGGAAATCAGCCCCAGCATTTT. It codes for CASSQERGNQPQHF.

V gene TRBV9 combines with J gene TRBJ2-5; TRBD2 aligns across 11 bases. Germline CDR1 is SGDLS and CDR2 is YYNGEE. J was trimmed by 3 bases and V by 3 bases; bases with no gene match: 4. CDR3 length: 15 amino acids. CDR3 sequence: CASSGSGGAKETQYF. In nucleotides, the CDR3 is TGTGCCAGCAGCGGTAGCGGGGGGGCAAAAGAGACCCAGTACTTC.

The rearrangement uses TRBV27 and TRBJ1-1, with no clear D. The CDR3 is made up of 15 amino acids. V was shortened by 5 bases and J by 5 bases, with 18 bases between the two germline ends. CDR1 is MNHEY and CDR2 is SMNVEV in the germline V gene (reference sequence). The CDR3, as DNA: TGTGCCAGCAGTCAATACCAGAGAACTGCGACTGAAGCTTTCTTT. Protein product: CASSQYQRTATEAFF.

The V and J genes are TRBV5-8 and TRBJ2-1; 9 bases match TRBD1. The germline V gene has CDR1 SGHTS and CDR2 YDEGEE. The CDR3 is 17 amino acids. V dropped 2 bases and J dropped 5; count of bases not matched to a gene: 11. The CDR3 region is CASSFLTGGFFNNEQFF. CDR3 nucleotide sequence: TGTGCCAGCAGCTTCTTGACAGGGGGTTTTTTCAACAATGAGCAGTTCTTC.

V and J are TRBV27 and TRBJ2-7; maybe TRBD2 (5 bases). The germline gives CDR1 MNHEY, CDR2 SMNVEV (reference sequence). This CDR3 has 14 residues. V lost 5 bases, J lost 7 bases, and 18 bases lay in between. Here the CDR3 DNA reads TGTGCCAGCAGTCCCCAGCGGACCCGACGGGAGCAGTACTTC. It codes for CASSPQRTRREQYF.

The V and J genes are TRBV5-4 and TRBJ2-3; TRBD2 matches at 9 bases. The length of the CDR3 is 16 residues. V shed 3 bases, J shed 2 bases, and the junction held 7 bases outside the gene matches. The germline V gene encodes CDR1 SGHNT and CDR2 YYREEE (reference sequence). The CDR3 sequence is CASSSGAGGATDTQYF. CDR3 DNA sequence: TGTGCCAGCAGCTCGGGAGCGGGAGGTGCCACAGATACGCAGTATTTT.

V gene TRBV7-2 combines with J gene TRBJ1-5; D is unclear. CDR1 SGHTA and CDR2 FQGNSA come from the germline V gene. The V and J ends lost 5 bases and 3 bases respectively, with 11 bases between them. This CDR3 is built from 14 residues. CDR3 protein: CASSLMGDNQPQHF. The CDR3 region has the DNA TGTGCCAGCAGCCTAATGGGCGACAATCAGCCCCAGCATTTT.

This clone appeared a single time. The gene calls are TRBV9 and TRBJ2-1; a weak D match, TRBD1 (6 bases). V lost 4 bases, J lost 5 bases, and 10 bases lay in between. The CDR3 is made up of 13 amino acids. In germline, CDR1 is SGDLS, CDR2 YYNGEE. Here the CDR3 DNA reads TGTGCCAGCAGCCAAGGACAGCACAATGAGCAGTTCTTC. Its protein is CASSQGQHNEQFF.

The V gene is TRBV3-1 (or the pseudogene TRBV3-2), the J gene TRBJ1-2, with D possibly matching TRBD1 (5 bases). V gave up 4 bases and J gave up 7 bases, with 16 bases separating them. The CDR3 covers 14 residues. The germline V gene encodes CDR1 LGHDT and CDR2 YNNKEL (reference sequence). CDR3: CASSLGDSGSGYTF. The CDR3 nucleotides are TGTGCCAGCAGCCTCGGAGACTCAGGGAGTGGCTACACCTTC.

The V gene is TRBV5-1, the J gene TRBJ1-2; D not certain. CDR1 and CDR2 from the germline V gene are SGHRS and YFSETQ. V was shortened by 4 bases and J by 0 bases, with 7 bases between the two germline ends. The CDR3 consists of 13 residues. The CDR3 DNA is TGCGCCAGCAGCGACGCATCTAACTATGGCTACACCTTC. It specifies CASSDASNYGYTF. Full variable domain (remainder filled in from reference TRBV5-1 and TRBJ1-2): KAGVTQTPRYLIKTRGQQVTLSCSPISGHRSVSWYQQTPGQGLQFLFEYFSETQRNKGNFPGRFSGRQFSNSRSEMNVSTLELGDSALYLCASSDASNYGYTFGSGTRLTVV.

The genes are TRBV6-5 and TRBJ2-1; D is uncertain. Germline CDR1 and CDR2: MNHEY and SVGAGI. This CDR3 contains 13 residues. Trimming took 2 bases from V and 4 from J, leaving 6 bases between them. The CDR3 is CASSYREYNEQFF. The CDR3 DNA reads TGTGCCAGCAGTTACCGAGAATACAATGAGCAGTTCTTC.

The gene calls are TRBV5-1 and TRBJ2-5; 9 nucleotides align to TRBD1. Germline V CDR1 and CDR2: SGHRS, YFSETQ. The CDR3 is 16 amino acids. V shed 0 bases, J shed 4 bases, and the junction held 7 bases outside the gene matches. CDR3 bases: TGCGCCAGCAGCTTGGAGACAGGGGGGCCCCCAGAGACCCAGTACTTC. Amino acid sequence: CASSLETGGPPETQYF.

The DNA of the CDR3 is TGTGCCAGCAGCCCAGAGGGGACCTCTGGAAACACCATATATTTT. Its protein product is CASSPEGTSGNTIYF. The genes are TRBV4-2 and TRBJ1-3, with D perhaps TRBD1 (5 bases). V was pared by 4 bases and J by 0 bases, with 10 bases between. CDR1 LGHNA and CDR2 YNFKEQ come from the germline V gene. The CDR3 runs 15 residues.

The CDR3 reads CASISAGDTQYF. The DNA of the CDR3 is TGTGCCAGCATTTCAGCGGGGGATACGCAGTATTTT. J is TRBJ2-3 and V is TRBV25-1, with 7 bases fitting TRBD2. Germline trimming cut 7 bases from V and 6 bases from J; bases unmatched to any gene: 4. Germline V gene data show CDR1 as MGHDK and CDR2 as SYGVNS. CDR3 length: 12 amino acids.

The V and J genes are TRBV19 and TRBJ2-7, with D perhaps TRBD1 (5 bases). The CDR3 totals 14 residues. Trimming took 5 bases from V and 6 from J, leaving 17 bases between them. Germline-derived CDR1 and CDR2 are LNHDA and SQIVND (reference sequence). The DNA of the CDR3 is TGTGCCAGTAGTTCCCGACAGCCCGCGCCCGAGCAGTACTTC. Translation: CASSSRQPAPEQYF.

This clone appeared a few times. The chain has TRBV29-1 and TRBJ2-5; D remains unclear. The germline V and J ends were trimmed by 5 bases and 5 bases, with 12 bases remaining between them. Germline V lookup: CDR1 SQVTM, CDR2 ANQGSEA. This CDR3 region has 12 residues. The CDR3 region is CSVCSMGETQYF. DNA for the CDR3: TGCAGCGTTTGTAGTATGGGCGAGACCCAGTACTTC.

This chain connects TRBV3-1 (or the pseudogene TRBV3-2) to TRBJ2-1, with unresolved D. V was shortened by 4 bases and J by 0 bases, with 10 bases between the two germline ends. The V gene's germline CDR1 is LGHDT and CDR2 YNNKEL (reference sequence). This CDR3 region has 15 residues. CDR3 in DNA: TGTGCCAGCAGCCGAGATCAGAGCTCCTACAATGAGCAGTTCTTC. The encoded protein is CASSRDQSSYNEQFF.

The rearrangement joins TRBV9 to TRBJ2-3; 11 positions match TRBD2. This CDR3 has 19 amino acids. The trim removed 3 bases at V and 5 bases at J, leaving 17 bases unmatched. The germline CDR1 and CDR2 sequences are SGDLS and YYNGEE. The CDR3 loop reads CASSAPPRLAGRVEDTQYF. CDR3 coding DNA: TGTGCCAGCAGCGCTCCCCCTAGACTAGCGGGGCGGGTGGAAGATACGCAGTATTTT.

The genes are TRBV24-1 and TRBJ2-3; possible D gene TRBD1, 5 bases. Trimming removed 3 bases from V and 3 bases from J, with 15 bases in between. Germline V gives CDR1 KGHDR, CDR2 SFDVKD. CDR3 length: 16 amino acids. CDR3 sequence: CATSDGPQALTDTQYF. The CDR3 nucleotides read TGTGCCACCAGTGATGGCCCACAGGCCCTTACAGATACGCAGTATTTT.